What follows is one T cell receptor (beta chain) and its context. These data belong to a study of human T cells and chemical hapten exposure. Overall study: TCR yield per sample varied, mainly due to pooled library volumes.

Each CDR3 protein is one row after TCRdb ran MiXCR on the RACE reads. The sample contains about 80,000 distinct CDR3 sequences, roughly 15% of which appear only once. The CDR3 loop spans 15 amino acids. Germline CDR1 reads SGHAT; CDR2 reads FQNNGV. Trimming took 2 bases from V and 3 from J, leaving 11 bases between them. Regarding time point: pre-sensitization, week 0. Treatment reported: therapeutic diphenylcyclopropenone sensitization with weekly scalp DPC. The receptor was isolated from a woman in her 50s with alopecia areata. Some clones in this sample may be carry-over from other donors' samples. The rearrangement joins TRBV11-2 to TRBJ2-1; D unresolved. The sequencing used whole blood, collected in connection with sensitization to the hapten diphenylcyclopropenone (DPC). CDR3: CASSLNGDGYNEQFF. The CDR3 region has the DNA TGTGCCAGCAGCTTAAACGGAGACGGCTACAATGAGCAGTTCTTC. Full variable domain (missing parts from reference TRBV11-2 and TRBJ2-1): EAGVAQSPRYKIIEKRQSVAFWCNPISGHATLYWYQQILGQGPKLLIQFQNNGVVDDSQLPKDRFSAERLKGVDSTLKIQPAKLEDSAVYLCASSLNGDGYNEQFFGPGTRLTVL.